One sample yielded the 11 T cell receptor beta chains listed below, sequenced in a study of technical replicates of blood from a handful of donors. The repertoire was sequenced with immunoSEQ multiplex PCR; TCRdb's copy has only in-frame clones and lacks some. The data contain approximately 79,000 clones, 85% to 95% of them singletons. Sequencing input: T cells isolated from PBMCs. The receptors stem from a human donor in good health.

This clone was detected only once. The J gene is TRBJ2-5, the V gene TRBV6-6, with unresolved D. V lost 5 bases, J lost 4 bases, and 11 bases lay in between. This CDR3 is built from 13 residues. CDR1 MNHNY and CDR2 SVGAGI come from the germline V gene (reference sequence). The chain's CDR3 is CASSPGWRETQYF. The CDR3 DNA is TGTGCCAGCAGTCCGGGTTGGAGAGAGACCCAGTACTTC.

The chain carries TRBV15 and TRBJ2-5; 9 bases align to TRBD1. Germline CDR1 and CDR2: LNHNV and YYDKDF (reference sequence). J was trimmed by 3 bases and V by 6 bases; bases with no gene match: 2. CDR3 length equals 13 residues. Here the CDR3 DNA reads TGTGCCACCAGAAGGACAGGGGAAGAGACCCAGTACTTC. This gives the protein CATRRTGEETQYF.

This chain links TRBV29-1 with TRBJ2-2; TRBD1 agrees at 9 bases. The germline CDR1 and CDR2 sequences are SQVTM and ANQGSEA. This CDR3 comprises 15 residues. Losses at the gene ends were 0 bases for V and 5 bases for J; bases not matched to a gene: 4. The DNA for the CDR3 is TGCAGCGTTGAAGAAAACAGGGGGCGAACCGGGGAGCTGTTTTTT. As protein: CSVEENRGRTGELFF.

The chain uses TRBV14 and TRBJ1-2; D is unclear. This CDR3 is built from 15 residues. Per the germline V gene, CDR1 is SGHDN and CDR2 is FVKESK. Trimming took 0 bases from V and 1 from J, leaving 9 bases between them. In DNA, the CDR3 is TGTGCCAGCAGCCAAGACTTCGGCGGTAACTATGGCTACACCTTC. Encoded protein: CASSQDFGGNYGYTF.

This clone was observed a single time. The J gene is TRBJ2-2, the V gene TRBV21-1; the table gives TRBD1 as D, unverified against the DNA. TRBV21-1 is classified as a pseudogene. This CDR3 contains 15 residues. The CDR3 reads CASSKGQGNTGELFF. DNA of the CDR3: TGTGCCAGCAGCAAAGGACAGGGGAACACCGGGGAGCTGTTTTTT.

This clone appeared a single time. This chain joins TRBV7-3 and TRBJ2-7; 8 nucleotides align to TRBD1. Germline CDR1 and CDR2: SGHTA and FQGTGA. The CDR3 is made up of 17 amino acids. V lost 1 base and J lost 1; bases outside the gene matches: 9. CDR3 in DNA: TGTGCCAGCAGCTTAAGGAGACCTGGACAGGGATCCTACGAGCAGTACTTC. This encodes CASSLRRPGQGSYEQYF.

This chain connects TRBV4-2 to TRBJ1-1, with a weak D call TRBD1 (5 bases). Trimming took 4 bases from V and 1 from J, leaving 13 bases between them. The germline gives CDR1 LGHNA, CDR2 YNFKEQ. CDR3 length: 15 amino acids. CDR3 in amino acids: CASSLPDGQNTEAFF. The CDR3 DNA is TGTGCCAGCAGCCTACCCGATGGACAGAACACTGAAGCTTTCTTT.

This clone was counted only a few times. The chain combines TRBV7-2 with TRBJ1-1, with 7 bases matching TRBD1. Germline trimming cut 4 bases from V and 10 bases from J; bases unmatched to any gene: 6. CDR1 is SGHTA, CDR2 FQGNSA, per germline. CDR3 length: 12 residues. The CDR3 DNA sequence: TGTGCCAGCAGCTATGACAGGGAACGAGCTTTCTTT. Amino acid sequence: CASSYDRERAFF.

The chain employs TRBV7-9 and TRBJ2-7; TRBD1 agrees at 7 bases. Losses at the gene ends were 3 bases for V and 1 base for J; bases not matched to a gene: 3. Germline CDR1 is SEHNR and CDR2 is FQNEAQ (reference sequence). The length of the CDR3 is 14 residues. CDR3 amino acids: CASSFGTASYEQYF. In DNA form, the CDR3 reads TGTGCCAGCAGCTTTGGGACAGCTTCCTACGAGCAGTACTTC.

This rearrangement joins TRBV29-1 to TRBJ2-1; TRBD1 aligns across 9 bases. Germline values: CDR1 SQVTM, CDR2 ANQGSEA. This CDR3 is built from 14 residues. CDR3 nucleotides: TGCAGAGTTAAGGGACAGGGAGGACACAATGAGCAGTTCTTC. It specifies CRVKGQGGHNEQFF.

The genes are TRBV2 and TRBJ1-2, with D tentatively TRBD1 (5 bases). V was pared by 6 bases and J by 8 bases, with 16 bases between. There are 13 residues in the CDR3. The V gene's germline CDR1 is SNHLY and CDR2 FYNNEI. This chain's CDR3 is CASRETGRSGYTF. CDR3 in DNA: TGTGCCAGCAGAGAAACAGGTCGAAGCGGCTACACCTTC.